A single sample gave rise to the 25 T cell receptor beta chains below, sequenced in a study of cytomegalovirus exposure and HLA in healthy donors. Assay: immunoSEQ multiplex PCR; the TCRdb copy retains only in-frame clones and omits some. Seen here are about 250,000 clones, over 75% observed once, and the top ten hold about 12%. Sequenced sample: PBMCs. These receptors originate from a man between 18 and 35 years old in good health and CMV-seropositive.

This clone showed up just a few times. The V call is TRBV7-9, the J call TRBJ1-1; no firm D call. Trimming took 2 bases from V and 0 from J, leaving 1 base between them. This CDR3 contains 12 residues. Germline values: CDR1 SEHNR, CDR2 FQNEAQ (reference sequence). CDR3 sequence: CASSLMNTEAFF. The CDR3 coding sequence is TGTGCCAGCAGCTTAATGAACACTGAAGCTTTCTTT.

This clone was picked up one time. The chain links TRBV6-1 to TRBJ2-7, with 7 positions matching TRBD2. J gave up 3 bases and V 2 bases, and 4 bases lay outside the gene matches. The CDR3 runs to 14 residues. Germline loops: CDR1 MNHNS, CDR2 SASEGT. The CDR3 loop reads CASSELRTSYEQYF. The CDR3, as DNA: TGTGCCAGCAGTGAACTGAGGACTAGCTACGAGCAGTACTTC.

V is TRBV18 and J is TRBJ1-2; 9 nucleotides match TRBD1. Trimming took 2 bases from V and 4 from J; bases not matched to a gene: 5. This CDR3 contains 15 residues. Germline V gives CDR1 KGHSH, CDR2 LQKENI. The CDR3: CASSPTGGAVYGYTF. CDR3 bases: TGTGCCAGCTCACCAACAGGGGGCGCGGTCTATGGCTACACCTTC.

The rearrangement uses TRBV7-2 and TRBJ1-5; 12 bases agree with TRBD1. Germline-derived CDR1 and CDR2 are SGHTA and FQGNSA. This CDR3 has 15 residues. V gave up 5 bases and J gave up 6 bases; unmatched junction bases: 5. The CDR3, as DNA: TGTGCCAGCAGCCGGGACAGGGGGCGGTCTCAGCCCCAGCATTTT. It is translated as CASSRDRGRSQPQHF.

The rearrangement joins TRBV28 to TRBJ1-2; TRBD1 agrees at 10 bases. The CDR3 spans 18 residues. V lost 6 bases and J lost 2; bases outside the gene matches: 15. Germline assignment: CDR1 MDHEN and CDR2 SYDVKM. The CDR3, as DNA: TGTGCCAGCAGCAGAACGATTCCCGGGACAGGGGAAAACTATGGCTACACCTTC. This codes for CASSRTIPGTGENYGYTF.

The genes are TRBV4-2 and TRBJ1-2, with a possible D match to TRBD1 (6 bases). The germline V gene has CDR1 LGHNA and CDR2 YNFKEQ. Trimming removed 0 bases from V and 8 bases from J, with 13 bases in between. The CDR3 extends over 14 amino acids. As DNA, the CDR3 is TGTGCCAGCAGCCAAGATCGGGCAGGGGAAGGCTACACCTTC. It is translated as CASSQDRAGEGYTF.

V and J are TRBV25-1 and TRBJ2-5; TRBD1 might be the D (5 bases). The CDR3 spans 15 residues. Germline V CDR1 and CDR2: MGHDK, SYGVNS. Trimming took off 2 bases at V and 5 bases at J, with 15 bases between the two ends. DNA for the CDR3: TGTGCCAGCAGTGAAGGTATCGGGCCAGGGGAGACCCAGTACTTC. This sequence encodes CASSEGIGPGETQYF.

The chain combines TRBV6-1 with TRBJ2-7; 8 bases fit TRBD1. In germline, CDR1 is MNHNS, CDR2 SASEGT. Trimming removed 0 bases from V and 5 bases from J; junction bases left unmatched: 15. CDR3 length equals 18 residues. This CDR3 reads CASSEALFRGTGYDEQYF. The CDR3 DNA is TGTGCCAGCAGTGAAGCGCTTTTTCGCGGGACAGGTTACGACGAGCAGTACTTC.

The chain recombines TRBV2 with TRBJ2-3; D remains unclear. V was shortened by 5 bases and J by 0 bases, with 12 bases between the two germline ends. This CDR3 comprises 15 residues. Germline CDR1 is SNHLY and CDR2 is FYNNEI. This CDR3 reads CASSIYGPSTDTQYF. CDR3 coding DNA: TGTGCCAGCAGTATATACGGACCTAGCACAGATACGCAGTATTTT.

V is TRBV7-9 and J is TRBJ2-7, with TRBD2 as a possible D gene (5 bases). The CDR3 is 14 amino acids. With 5 bases removed from V and 5 bases from J, the gap between germline ends came to 16 bases. Germline V gives CDR1 SEHNR, CDR2 FQNEAQ (reference sequence). CDR3 amino acids: CASSALGESHEQYF. DNA of the CDR3: TGTGCCAGCAGCGCCCTCGGGGAATCCCACGAGCAGTACTTC.

The chain has TRBV6-6 and TRBJ2-6, with D tentatively TRBD2 (6 bases). The CDR3 sequence is 15 residues long. Per the germline V gene, CDR1 is MNHNY and CDR2 is SVGAGI (reference sequence). Between the trimmed V and J ends, which lost 6 bases and 4 bases, there was a span of 13 bases. Here the CDR3 reads CASRLREVGANVLTF. The DNA for the CDR3 is TGTGCCAGCAGGCTCAGGGAGGTGGGGGCCAACGTCCTGACTTTC.

This chain uses TRBV19 with TRBJ2-1; TRBD2 agrees at 8 bases. Germline CDR1 and CDR2: LNHDA and SQIVND (reference sequence). V lost 3 bases to trimming and J lost 2 bases; unmatched junction nucleotides: 3. The CDR3 extends over 15 amino acids. CDR3 amino acids: CASSMDGRAYNEQFF. The CDR3 nucleotides are TGTGCCAGTAGTATGGACGGGAGGGCCTACAATGAGCAGTTCTTC.

This chain joins TRBV7-2 and TRBJ2-5; 8 nucleotides match TRBD2. The CDR3 loop spans 14 amino acids. In germline, CDR1 is SGHTA, CDR2 FQGNSA. After removal of 1 base from V and 6 bases from J, the junction contained 4 bases not matched to a gene. CDR3 amino acids: CASSLESGRKTQYF. The CDR3 coding sequence is TGTGCCAGCAGCTTAGAGAGCGGGAGAAAGACCCAGTACTTC.

This clone was observed a single time. This rearrangement joins TRBV19 to TRBJ2-7; 9 bases align to TRBD1. This CDR3 has 15 amino acids. Germline V CDR1 and CDR2: LNHDA, SQIVND (reference sequence). J was trimmed by 4 bases and V by 4 bases; bases with no gene match: 8. Here the CDR3 DNA reads TGTGCCAGTAGTACCACCGGGACAGGGCGATACGAGCAGTACTTC. Translating gives CASSTTGTGRYEQYF.

This chain connects TRBV6-1 to TRBJ2-5, with 10 bases identical to TRBD2. CDR1 and CDR2 (germline): MNHNS, SASEGT. This CDR3 comprises 13 residues. The V and J ends lost 6 bases and 4 bases, in that order; junction bases with no gene match: 2. Here the CDR3 DNA reads TGTGCCAGCAGGTGGACTAGCGGAGAGACCCAGTACTTC. It encodes CASRWTSGETQYF.

CDR3 coding DNA: TGCGCCAGCGGTCGGAGTTCCGCTGCGCAGTATTTT. Its translation is CASGRSSAAQYF. The V and J genes are TRBV4-1 and TRBJ2-3; D remains unclear. The CDR3 has 12 residues. CDR1 is MGHRA and CDR2 is YSYEKL in the germline V gene. Between the trimmed V and J ends, which lost 8 bases and 10 bases, there was a span of 16 bases.

V and J are TRBV29-1 and TRBJ2-1; TRBD1 might be the D (5 bases). Germline CDR1 is SQVTM and CDR2 is ANQGSEA. The CDR3 runs to 14 residues. V shed 6 bases and J shed 6 bases, with 18 bases lying between them. CDR3 sequence reads: CSVAPKGPSNEQFF. CDR3 nucleotides: TGCAGCGTGGCCCCCAAGGGGCCTAGCAATGAGCAGTTCTTC.

The rearrangement joins TRBV7-9 to TRBJ2-1; 8 bases map to TRBD2. CDR3 length: 15 amino acids. The V and J ends lost 7 bases and 8 bases, in that order; junction bases with no gene match: 13. The germline gives CDR1 SEHNR, CDR2 FQNEAQ (reference sequence). CDR3 bases: TGTGCCAGCACCCTCAGCGGGAGTCCCGGGGATGAGCAGTTCTTC. Its translation: CASTLSGSPGDEQFF.

This chain uses TRBV19 with TRBJ2-1, with D hard to call. V was pared by 3 bases and J by 4 bases, with 7 bases between. Germline assignment: CDR1 LNHDA and CDR2 SQIVND (reference sequence). The CDR3 length is 13 residues. CDR3 amino acids: CASSIPRYNEQFF. CDR3 DNA: TGTGCCAGTAGTATTCCCAGATACAATGAGCAGTTCTTC.

The J gene is TRBJ1-1, the V gene TRBV27, with a tentative D call TRBD1 (6 bases). This CDR3 comprises 14 residues. Germline CDR1 MNHEY, CDR2 SMNVEV (reference sequence). V was clipped by 5 bases and J by 3 bases, with 13 bases between them. CDR3 amino acids: CASSLRGGDTEAFF. The CDR3 DNA follows: TGTGCCAGCAGTCTGAGGGGGGGGGACACTGAAGCTTTCTTT.

The chain carries TRBV7-8 and TRBJ2-4; D call uncertain. The germline V gene encodes CDR1 SGHVS and CDR2 FQNEAQ. The CDR3 spans 15 residues. V lost 7 bases, J lost 5 bases, and 18 bases lay in between. The CDR3, as DNA: TGTGCCAGCACCCCGCAGGTCGTTACGGAAAACATTCAGTACTTC. This codes for CASTPQVVTENIQYF.

The chain carries TRBV29-1 and TRBJ2-7; 10 positions match TRBD1. In germline, CDR1 is SQVTM, CDR2 ANQGSEA. Losses at the gene ends were 5 bases for V and 2 bases for J; bases not matched to a gene: 6. CDR3 length: 14 residues. CDR3 coding DNA: TGCAGCGTTCTGGCCGGGACAGGGGCCTACGAGCAGTACTTC. Protein product: CSVLAGTGAYEQYF.

The V gene is TRBV19, the J gene TRBJ2-1; tentatively, D is TRBD2 (6 bases). Per the germline V gene, CDR1 is LNHDA and CDR2 is SQIVND (reference sequence). The CDR3 spans 15 residues. Trimming shortened V by 4 bases and J by 3 bases, and 13 bases separated the two germline ends. The CDR3 coding sequence is TGTGCCAGTAGTAGAAGCGGGTTCAGCTACAATGAGCAGTTCTTC. This sequence encodes CASSRSGFSYNEQFF.

The rearrangement joins TRBV30 to TRBJ2-2; a weak D match, TRBD2 (6 bases). V was cut by 3 bases and J by 0 bases, with 8 bases left in between. This CDR3 is built from 14 residues. Germline CDR1 reads GTSNPN; CDR2 reads SVGIG (reference sequence). CDR3 loop: CAWRGLANTGELFF. The CDR3 DNA follows: TGTGCCTGGAGGGGACTGGCGAACACCGGGGAGCTGTTTTTT.

This chain links TRBV27 with TRBJ2-2, with D hard to call. Germline assignment: CDR1 MNHEY and CDR2 SMNVEV (reference sequence). CDR3 length: 15 residues. V lost 5 bases, J lost 1 base, and 11 bases lay in between. The CDR3 loop is CASSLRQQNTGELFF. The CDR3, as DNA: TGTGCCAGCAGTCTTCGGCAACAGAACACCGGGGAGCTGTTTTTT.